A few counts support the clone carrying this TCR beta chain. This entry comes from a study of blood T cell repertoires in COVID-19. Study details: Sample material is recorded as cDNA or gDNA derived from T cells, B-cell-depleted T cells, or PBMCs.

Produced via immunoSEQ multiplex PCR; TCRdb's table is partial and in-frame only. Of about 99,000 clones listed, approximately 84% are singletons. With 3 bases removed from V and 0 bases from J, the gap between germline ends came to 9 bases. The CDR3 consists of 15 residues. The V gene's germline CDR1 is SNHLY and CDR2 FYNNEI. The chain employs TRBV2 and TRBJ1-5; D not certain. Input material: peripheral blood. The receptor comes from a human donor in a cohort sampled during active COVID-19. CDR3 protein: CASSEWQASNQPQHF. CDR3 DNA: TGTGCCAGCAGTGAGTGGCAGGCTAGCAATCAGCCCCAGCATTTT.